What follows are 18 T cell receptor beta chains derived from one specimen sequenced in a study of CD8 T cells in ankylosing spondylitis (dated by TCRdb to about 2017). The research as a whole found: Blood from ankylosing spondylitis patients appeared to be characterized by a TCR beta motif made up of eight highly homologous amino acid variants.

Library preparation employed 5' RACE. The data were produced on an Illumina HiSeq 2500. TCRdb reworked the public reads: Q25 trimming with fastp, MiXCR clone assembly, productive beta chains retained. CDR3 protein sequences are deduplicated, and each keeps its most common genes and DNA. Here the sample has a few hundred thousand distinct CDR3 sequences; approximately 7.3% occur a single time. The top ten clones comprise more than 13% of the sample. Their antigen targets remain unknown. Sequenced material: blood, either unsorted or a sorted T cell fraction (not recorded which). Every receptor here comes from a male donor with ankylosing spondylitis.

This clonotype has more than one count but fewer than ten. V is TRBV12-5 and J is TRBJ1-1; weak D call: TRBD1 (5 bases). The CDR3 totals 15 residues. Trimming took 4 bases from V and 6 from J, leaving 18 bases between them. Germline CDR1 LGHNT, CDR2 FRNRAP. CDR3 sequence (DNA): TGTGCTAGTGGTTCGACCCCAGGGAGAGGGTCTGAAGCTTTCTTT. Translating it yields CASGSTPGRGSEAFF.

The table lists this clonotype with a few counts. The rearrangement uses TRBV7-6 and TRBJ2-3, with 8 bases identical to TRBD2. The length of the CDR3 is 17 residues. The J segment lost 2 bases and the V segment lost 1 base, leaving 8 bases of the junction unmatched. CDR1 and CDR2 from the germline V gene are SGHVS and FNYEAQ. The CDR3 DNA follows: TGTGCCAGCAGCTTAGATCTGGCTAGCGGGTACACAGATACGCAGTATTTT. This translates into CASSLDLASGYTDTQYF.

The gene calls are TRBV18 and TRBJ1-1, with a possible D match to TRBD1 (5 bases). V lost 0 bases and J 1 base, leaving 15 bases between the germline ends. The V gene's germline CDR1 is KGHSH and CDR2 LQKENI. This CDR3 is built from 17 residues. The DNA of the CDR3 is TGTGCCAGCTCACCACCCCGGGTAGGGCAGGGGAACACTGAAGCTTTCTTT. Translating gives CASSPPRVGQGNTEAFF.

The chain links TRBV5-7 to TRBJ1-5; a weak D match, TRBD1 (6 bases). TRBV5-7 is an ORF for which the function is uncertain. The CDR3 covers 12 residues. Trimming pared 7 bases from V and 6 bases from J, leaving 11 bases between. CDR3 region: CASAWGPQPQHF. As DNA, the CDR3 is TGTGCCAGCGCGTGGGGGCCTCAGCCCCAGCATTTT.

This clonotype was observed a single time. V gene TRBV15 combines with J gene TRBJ2-7; perhaps TRBD2 as D (5 bases). CDR3 length equals 14 residues. Trimming took 3 bases from V and 2 from J, leaving 11 bases between them. Germline CDR1 and CDR2: LNHNV and YYDKDF (reference sequence). The CDR3 DNA sequence: TGTGCCACCAGCAGCTTTAGGGAGACCTACGAGCAGTACTTC. Its translation: CATSSFRETYEQYF. The full variable domain, its missing parts supplied by reference TRBV15 and TRBJ2-7, is DAMVIQNPRYQVTQFGKPVTLSCSQTLNHNVMYWYQQKSSQAPKLLFHYYDKDFNNEADTPDNFQSRRPNTSFCFLDIRSPGLGDTAMYLCATSSFRETYEQYFGPGTRLTVT.

In this sample, this clonotype turned up many times. The gene calls are TRBV6-5 and TRBJ2-1, with TRBD2 matching 9 bases. From germline, CDR1 is MNHEY and CDR2 SVGAGI. The V gene end was trimmed by 3 bases and the J gene end by 8 bases; junction bases not matched to a gene: 11. CDR3 length: 16 residues. This CDR3 reads CASSYLAGEGRDEQFF. For the CDR3, the DNA is TGTGCCAGCAGTTATTTAGCGGGAGAGGGTAGGGATGAGCAGTTCTTC.

This clonotype was recorded many times. This chain connects TRBV13 to TRBJ2-1; D gene uncertain. The CDR3 totals 16 residues. Between the trimmed V and J ends, which lost 4 bases and 0 bases, there was a span of 13 bases. Germline lookup yields CDR1 PRHDT and CDR2 FYEKMQ (reference sequence). The CDR3 sequence: CASSYRVASSYNEQFF. DNA of the CDR3: TGTGCCAGCAGCTACCGGGTGGCAAGCTCCTACAATGAGCAGTTCTTC.

In DNA, the CDR3 is TGCGCCAGCAGCGTATGGACAGGGTACAATGAGCAGTTCTTC. Protein sequence: CASSVWTGYNEQFF. This rearrangement joins TRBV5-1 to TRBJ2-1; 8 nucleotides line up with TRBD1. The germline V gene has CDR1 SGHRS and CDR2 YFSETQ. Unmatched junction bases numbered 4, after V lost 4 bases and J lost 4 bases. The CDR3 extends over 14 amino acids.

This clonotype was seen at least ten times. The rearrangement links TRBV7-2 to TRBJ2-7; no definite D call. Trimming shortened V by 5 bases and J by 6 bases, and 17 bases separated the two germline ends. Germline V gene sequence: CDR1 SGHTA, CDR2 FQGNSA. The CDR3 extends over 14 amino acids. CDR3 DNA sequence: TGTGCCAGCAGCCCCAGGTCGGGCTCGGCCGAGCAGTACTTC. Its translation: CASSPRSGSAEQYF.

Many counts were recorded for this clonotype. The chain uses TRBV10-3 and TRBJ2-7; D may match TRBD1 or TRBD2 (6 bases each). The CDR3 is 13 amino acids. Germline-derived CDR1 and CDR2 are ENHRY and SYGVKD. V lost 6 bases to trimming and J lost 2 bases, with 11 bases between them. The CDR3 spells CAIRRGETYEQYF. The CDR3 nucleotides are TGTGCCATCAGAAGGGGGGAGACCTACGAGCAGTACTTC.

The rearrangement joins TRBV5-5 to TRBJ2-3; a weak D match, TRBD1 (5 bases). The V end was cut by 4 bases, the J end by 2 bases, with 14 bases between. The CDR3 is 15 amino acids. Germline loops: CDR1 SGHKS, CDR2 YYEKEE (reference sequence). CDR3 DNA sequence: TGTGCCAGCAGCCTCCTGGGGCTGATCACAGATACGCAGTATTTT. Translation: CASSLLGLITDTQYF.

This clonotype was counted many times. V gene TRBV24-1 combines with J gene TRBJ2-3; perhaps D is TRBD1 or TRBD2 (5 bases each). The CDR3 covers 12 residues. Germline V CDR1 and CDR2: KGHDR, SFDVKD. Trimming pared 9 bases from V and 4 bases from J, leaving 10 bases between. CDR3 nucleotide sequence: TGTGCCACCGGGGGTGTGGCAGATACGCAGTATTTT. It is translated as CATGGVADTQYF.

The chain couples TRBV27 to TRBJ1-2, with 7 positions matching TRBD1. V was pared by 6 bases and J by 1 base, with 11 bases of the junction left unmatched. From germline, CDR1 is MNHEY and CDR2 SMNVEV (reference sequence). This CDR3 is built from 16 residues. The CDR3 nucleotides read TGTGCCAGCAGACCTCAGACAGGGTTTTTTAACTATGGCTACACCTTC. This gives the protein CASRPQTGFFNYGYTF.

This clonotype was found many times. The chain is built from TRBV4-1 and TRBJ2-2; D ambiguous. Looked up from germline, CDR1 is MGHRA and CDR2 is YSYEKL. V lost 0 bases and J 5 bases, leaving 7 bases between the germline ends. CDR3 size: 14 residues. The CDR3 DNA reads as TGCGCCAGCAGCCAAGACGGCAGGACCGGGGAGCTGTTTTTT. It specifies CASSQDGRTGELFF.

At least ten counts were recorded for this clonotype. This sequence joins TRBV27 and TRBJ2-1; 8 positions agree with TRBD2. Germline assignment: CDR1 MNHEY and CDR2 SMNVEV (reference sequence). The CDR3 extends over 14 amino acids. With 5 bases clipped from V and 7 bases from J, the junction kept 7 bases outside the gene matches. CDR3 DNA: TGTGCCAGCAGTCCGGGGACTAGGTATAATGAGCAGTTCTTC. It codes for CASSPGTRYNEQFF.

This clonotype was observed many times. V usage is TRBV20-1 and J usage is TRBJ1-2; TRBD1 is a possible D gene (5 bases). There are 15 residues in the CDR3. The V gene's germline CDR1 is DFQATT and CDR2 SNEGSKA (reference sequence). Trimming cost V 0 bases and J 1 base, with 12 bases left between them. CDR3 sequence: CSAREGGAINYGYTF. The CDR3 nucleotides read TGCAGTGCTAGAGAGGGTGGGGCGATTAACTATGGCTACACCTTC.

The chain combines TRBV7-6 with TRBJ2-2; 9 nucleotides line up with TRBD2. Germline lookup yields CDR1 SGHVS and CDR2 FNYEAQ. The CDR3 sequence is 18 residues long. V shed 1 base and J 4 bases; nucleotides not matched to a gene: 10. CDR3 coding DNA: TGTGCCAGCAGCTTAGTTTGGGCGGGAGGGCCCGGCACCGGGGAGCTGTTTTTT. Protein sequence: CASSLVWAGGPGTGELFF.

This clonotype came up a few times. V is TRBV6-6 and J is TRBJ2-5; D gene ambiguous. With 5 bases removed from V and 3 bases from J, the gap between germline ends came to 10 bases. The germline CDR1 and CDR2 sequences are MNHNY and SVGAGI (reference sequence). CDR3 length: 13 amino acids. CDR3 in amino acids: CASSRYIEETQYF. The CDR3 bases are TGTGCCAGCAGTCGATACATAGAAGAGACCCAGTACTTC.